This T cell receptor (beta chain) was retrieved from a study of blood T cell repertoires in COVID-19. Across the whole study: COVID-19 samples collected from the United States, Italy and Spain covered acute and convalescent phases. PBMCs, B-cell-depleted T cells, or T cells were the source of the cDNA or gDNA that made up the material.

This CDR3 spans 13 amino acids. Trimming took 3 bases from V and 4 from J, leaving 8 bases between them. CDR1 and CDR2 from the germline V gene are SGDLS and YYNGEE. This clone was seen a single time. In the source study's methods: Counts of nucleated cells, estimated from reference gene primer amplification, were obtained. Libraries were prepared by immunoSEQ multiplex PCR; TCRdb keeps only in-frame clonotypes and omits some of them. The V and J calls and clone size are taken from that table; D and trimming were inferred from the DNA. The sample lists some 150,000 clones; about 83% were seen once. Sequencing was done on a sample of peripheral blood. The J gene is TRBJ1-5, the V gene TRBV9; tentative D call: TRBD1 (5 bases). The receptor comes from a man aged 35-49 years who had recovered from COVID-19. CDR3 coding DNA: TGTGCCAGCAGCGCGGGGGATAATCAGCCCCAGCATTTT. Its translation is CASSAGDNQPQHF.